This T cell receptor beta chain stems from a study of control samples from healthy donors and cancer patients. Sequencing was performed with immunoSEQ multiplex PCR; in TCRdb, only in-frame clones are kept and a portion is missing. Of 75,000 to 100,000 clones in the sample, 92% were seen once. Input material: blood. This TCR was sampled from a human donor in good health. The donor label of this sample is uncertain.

This chain's CDR3 is CASSPRDRYNSPLHF. CDR3 coding DNA: TGTGCCAGCAGTCCCAGGGACAGGTATAATTCACCCCTCCACTTT. This chain connects TRBV6-5 to TRBJ1-6; the match to TRBD1 covers 8 bases. The CDR3 has 15 residues. Trimming removed 5 bases from V and 4 bases from J; junction bases left unmatched: 4. Germline lookup yields CDR1 MNHEY and CDR2 SVGAGI.